The 18 T cell receptor beta chains in this list originate from one sample, sequenced in a study of radiotherapy plus CTLA-4 blockade in lung cancer. Only in-frame clones appear in the TCRdb table, and some are missing; sequencing was by immunoSEQ multiplex PCR. Of roughly 50,000 clones listed, approximately 91% are singletons. Specimen: peripheral blood, collected from a patient treated with radiotherapy plus ipilimumab. Receptors were obtained from a human donor with non-small cell lung cancer whose response to radiotherapy plus ipilimumab could not be evaluated.

The table lists this clone with a count of one. This chain joins TRBV7-2 and TRBJ2-4; a possible D gene is TRBD2 (6 bases). The CDR3 totals 15 residues. In germline, CDR1 is SGHTA, CDR2 FQGNSA. V was clipped by 8 bases and J by 1 base, with 15 bases between them. The CDR3 nucleotides read TGTGCCAGCGGTCCTTATCGGGAGGCCAAAAACATTCAGTACTTC. This gives the protein CASGPYREAKNIQYF.

The rearrangement links TRBV7-2 to TRBJ1-1; D remains unclear. V lost 1 base, J lost 7 bases, and 7 bases lay in between. CDR1 and CDR2 from the germline V gene are SGHTA and FQGNSA. The CDR3 loop spans 12 amino acids. Written as DNA, the CDR3 is TGTGCCAGCAGCTTAGGCGGCAGTGAAGCTTTCTTT. This codes for CASSLGGSEAFF.

The chain combines TRBV30 with TRBJ2-1, with D possibly being TRBD1 (5 bases). CDR1 is GTSNPN and CDR2 is SVGIG in the germline V gene (reference sequence). V lost 2 bases, J lost 12 bases, and 11 bases lay in between. This CDR3 comprises 11 residues. The CDR3 reads CAWSQGYGQFF. For the CDR3, the DNA is TGTGCCTGGAGTCAGGGATACGGGCAGTTCTTC. Together with reference TRBV30 and TRBJ2-1, the CDR3 gives the full variable domain: SQTIHQWPATLVQPVGSPLSLECTVEGTSNPNLYWYRQAAGRGLQLLFYSVGIGQISSEVPQNLSASRPQDRQFILSSKKLLLSDSGFYLCAWSQGYGQFFGPGTRLTVL.

The rearrangement joins TRBV11-2 to TRBJ2-5; TRBD2 agrees at 10 bases. The CDR3 is 14 residues long. V was clipped by 6 bases and J by 7 bases; unmatched bases: 8. The V gene's germline CDR1 is SGHAT and CDR2 FQNNGV. The CDR3 region has the DNA TGTGCCAGCAGGTCCAGCGGGGGGGCGGGGACCCAGTACTTC. Translated, it gives CASRSSGGAGTQYF.

The chain joins TRBV7-2 to TRBJ1-1, with D perhaps TRBD1 (6 bases). The CDR3 spans 18 residues. In germline, CDR1 is SGHTA, CDR2 FQGNSA. Trimming took 1 base from V and 1 from J, leaving 19 bases between them. CDR3 nucleotides: TGTGCCAGCAGCTTAGATGCTCTCAAGTGGGGGCGGAACACTGAAGCTTTCTTT. Amino acid sequence: CASSLDALKWGRNTEAFF. Combining the CDR3 with reference TRBV7-2 and TRBJ1-1 gives the whole variable domain GAGVSQSPSNKVTEKGKDVELRCDPISGHTALYWYRQSLGQGLEFLIYFQGNSAPDKSGLPSDRFSAERTGGSVSTLTIQRTQQEDSAVYLCASSLDALKWGRNTEAFFGQGTRLTVV.

V is TRBV5-1 and J is TRBJ2-1, with a tentative D call TRBD2 (6 bases). Germline CDR1 and CDR2: SGHRS and YFSETQ. The length of the CDR3 is 16 residues. Trimming took 0 bases from V and 8 from J, leaving 18 bases between them. The CDR3 DNA reads TGCGCCAGCAGCTTGGCTTTTAGCGGCCAGAGAGATGAGCAGTTCTTC. Its translation is CASSLAFSGQRDEQFF.

The chain joins TRBV7-9 to TRBJ2-7; 7 bases are a match to TRBD1. V lost 1 base and J lost 0; bases outside the gene matches: 3. The CDR3 contains 15 residues. Per germline, CDR1 SEHNR and CDR2 FQNEAQ (reference sequence). The DNA for the CDR3 is TGTGCCAGCAGCTTAGAGGGGACAGTCTCCTACGAGCAGTACTTC. The encoded protein is CASSLEGTVSYEQYF.

The rearrangement joins TRBV5-1 to TRBJ2-2, with 9 bases that match TRBD1. The germline V gene encodes CDR1 SGHRS and CDR2 YFSETQ. The CDR3 spans 17 residues. J gave up 1 base and V 4 bases, and 8 bases lay outside the gene matches. In DNA form, the CDR3 reads TGCGCCAGCAGCATACGACCGGGACAGGGGAACACCGGGGAGCTGTTTTTT. Amino acids: CASSIRPGQGNTGELFF.

The chain is built from TRBV18 and TRBJ2-7, with 7 bases lining up with TRBD1. CDR1 is KGHSH, CDR2 LQKENI, per germline. J lost 2 bases, V lost 0 bases, and 4 bases had no gene match. CDR3 size: 15 residues. CDR3 in DNA: TGTGCCAGCTCACCACCCGGGACAGTGACCTACGAGCAGTACTTC. Translated: CASSPPGTVTYEQYF.

The V gene is TRBV9, the J gene TRBJ2-7; the match to TRBD1 covers 10 bases. The V gene end was trimmed by 0 bases and the J gene end by 11 bases; junction bases not matched to a gene: 11. Germline-derived CDR1 and CDR2 are SGDLS and YYNGEE. The CDR3 covers 15 residues. The CDR3 spells CASSVGDRGHEIKYF. CDR3 coding DNA: TGTGCCAGCAGCGTAGGGGACAGGGGTCACGAGATTAAGTACTTC. Filled out from reference TRBV9 and TRBJ2-7, the complete variable domain reads DSGVTQTPKHLITATGQRVTLRCSPRSGDLSVYWYQQSLDQGLQFLIQYYNGEERAKGNILERFSAQQFPDLHSELNLSSLELGDSALYFCASSVGDRGHEIKYFGPGTRLTVT.

In its sample, this clone was seen once. DNA of the CDR3: TGTGCCAGCAGCATCCGGGACTCCACTAACTACGAGCAGTACTTC. This sequence encodes CASSIRDSTNYEQYF. The chain has TRBV7-6 and TRBJ2-7, with D perhaps TRBD2 (6 bases). CDR3 length: 15 residues. V lost 5 bases, J lost 3 bases, and 17 bases lay in between. The germline gives CDR1 SGHVS, CDR2 FNYEAQ.

This chain joins TRBV30 and TRBJ1-5; D gene ambiguous. The V end lost 1 base, the J end lost 7 bases, and 11 bases lay between the germline ends. CDR3 length: 13 residues. Per germline, CDR1 GTSNPN and CDR2 SVGIG (reference sequence). The CDR3: CAWSGGSGQPQHF. The DNA for the CDR3 is TGTGCCTGGAGTGGGGGATCGGGACAGCCCCAGCATTTT.

V gene TRBV10-1 combines with J gene TRBJ2-1; the match to TRBD2 covers 11 bases. Trimming removed 3 bases from V and 0 bases from J; junction bases left unmatched: 10. The germline gives CDR1 WNHNN, CDR2 SYGVQD (reference sequence). The length of the CDR3 is 19 residues. CDR3 loop: CASSDSTGTSGSSYNEQFF. CDR3 in DNA: TGCGCCAGCAGTGATTCTACAGGGACTAGCGGAAGCTCCTACAATGAGCAGTTCTTC.

This chain joins TRBV5-1 and TRBJ1-6; TRBD1 is a possible D gene (6 bases). V was pared by 4 bases and J by 2 bases, with 16 bases between. CDR3 length equals 17 residues. Germline CDR1 SGHRS, CDR2 YFSETQ. The CDR3 coding sequence is TGCGCCAGCAGCCCCGGGCAGGGGCAGACCTATAATTCACCCCTCCACTTT. As protein: CASSPGQGQTYNSPLHF.

The chain joins TRBV5-1 to TRBJ2-3, with 7 bases matching TRBD2. The V gene end was trimmed by 7 bases and the J gene end by 0 bases; junction bases not matched to a gene: 8. Germline CDR1 and CDR2: SGHRS and YFSETQ. CDR3 size: 15 residues. CDR3 in amino acids: CASASYGGSTDTQYF. CDR3 coding DNA: TGCGCCAGCGCCTCATACGGGGGGAGCACAGATACGCAGTATTTT.

This clone is a singleton in its sample. The genes are TRBV4-3 and TRBJ2-3, with 12 bases that match TRBD2. Germline trimming cut 0 bases from V and 4 bases from J; bases unmatched to any gene: 2. In germline, CDR1 is LGHNA, CDR2 YSLEER. The CDR3 has 16 amino acids. In nucleotides, the CDR3 is TGCGCCAGCAGCCAAGAGGGACTAGCGGGCCCAGATACGCAGTATTTT. It yields the protein CASSQEGLAGPDTQYF.

This clone was observed a single time. The chain joins TRBV28 to TRBJ2-3, with D maybe TRBD2 (6 bases). Trimming pared 10 bases from V and 1 base from J, leaving 18 bases between. Germline assignment: CDR1 MDHEN and CDR2 SYDVKM. The CDR3 is 15 amino acids. The CDR3 coding sequence is TGTGCCACTATTACTCCTAGCGCGGGCACAGATACGCAGTATTTT. It codes for CATITPSAGTDTQYF.

The chain couples TRBV10-1 to TRBJ2-1; D unclear. Trimming took off 3 bases at V and 4 bases at J, with 7 bases between the two ends. CDR3 length equals 13 residues. Germline V gene data show CDR1 as WNHNN and CDR2 as SYGVQD (reference sequence). In nucleotides, the CDR3 is TGCGCCAGCAGTGATAGCCTGTACAATGAGCAGTTCTTC. Protein sequence: CASSDSLYNEQFF.